This T cell receptor (beta chain) was sequenced during a study of Ad26.COV2.S vaccination and SARS-CoV-2 variants. Trimming cost V 8 bases and J 4 bases, with 15 bases left between them. Germline CDR1 is SGHTA and CDR2 is FQGNSA. The CDR3 covers 14 residues. Treatment here: some 19 received Ad26.COV2.S at low or high dose, single or two shots; 5 received placebo; per-sample allocation not given. Collection of the samples took place on day 63 after the first injection of vaccine or placebo. Method: immunoSEQ multiplex PCR; TCRdb's copy keeps in-frame clones and lacks some. The sample contains about half a million clones, approximately 90% of which appear only once.

Sequenced material: peripheral blood, taken in a trial of Ad26.COV2.S vaccine versus placebo. The gene calls are TRBV7-2 and TRBJ1-3; tentatively, D is TRBD1 (5 bases). The source is a person aged 18 to 59 who received the Ad26.COV2.S COVID-19 vaccine or a placebo. The CDR3 sequence is CASGVGVSGNTIYF. The CDR3 DNA is TGTGCCAGCGGAGTAGGGGTTTCAGGAAACACCATATATTTT.